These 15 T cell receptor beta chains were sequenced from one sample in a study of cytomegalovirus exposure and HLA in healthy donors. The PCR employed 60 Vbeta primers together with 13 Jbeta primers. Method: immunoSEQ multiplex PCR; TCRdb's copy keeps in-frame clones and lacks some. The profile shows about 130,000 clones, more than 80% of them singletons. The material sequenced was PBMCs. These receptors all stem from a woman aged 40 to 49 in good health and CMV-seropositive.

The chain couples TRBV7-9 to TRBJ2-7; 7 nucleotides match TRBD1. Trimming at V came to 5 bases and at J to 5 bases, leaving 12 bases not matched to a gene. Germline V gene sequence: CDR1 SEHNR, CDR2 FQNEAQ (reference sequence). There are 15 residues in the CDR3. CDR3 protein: CASSPWLQGGDEQYF. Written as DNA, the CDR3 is TGTGCCAGCAGCCCGTGGTTACAAGGGGGCGACGAGCAGTACTTC.

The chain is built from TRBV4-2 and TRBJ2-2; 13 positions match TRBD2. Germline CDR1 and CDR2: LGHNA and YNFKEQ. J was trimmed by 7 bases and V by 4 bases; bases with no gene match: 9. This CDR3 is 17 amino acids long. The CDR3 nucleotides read TGTGCCAGCAGCCCCCGGACTAGCGGGAGAAGGGACGGGGAGCTGTTTTTT. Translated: CASSPRTSGRRDGELFF.

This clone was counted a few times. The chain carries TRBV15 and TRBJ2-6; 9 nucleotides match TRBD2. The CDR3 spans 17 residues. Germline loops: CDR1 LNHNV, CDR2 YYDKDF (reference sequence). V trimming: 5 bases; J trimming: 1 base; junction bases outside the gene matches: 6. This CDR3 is CATSPGLAASGANVLTF. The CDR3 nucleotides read TGTGCCACCAGCCCGGGACTAGCAGCATCTGGGGCCAACGTCCTGACTTTC.

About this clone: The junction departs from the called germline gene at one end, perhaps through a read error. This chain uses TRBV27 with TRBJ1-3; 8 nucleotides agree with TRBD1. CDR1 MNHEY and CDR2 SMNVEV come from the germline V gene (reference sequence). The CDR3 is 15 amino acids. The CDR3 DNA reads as TGTGCCAGCAGACCCTCCGGACAGGGTGGAGACACCATATATTTT. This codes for CASRPSGQGGDTIYF.

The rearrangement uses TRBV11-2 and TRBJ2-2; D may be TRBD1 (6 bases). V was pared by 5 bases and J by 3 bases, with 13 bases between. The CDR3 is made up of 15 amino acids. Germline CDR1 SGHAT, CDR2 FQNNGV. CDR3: CASSPRGSDTGELFF. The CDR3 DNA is TGTGCCAGCAGCCCCAGGGGATCGGACACCGGGGAGCTGTTTTTT.

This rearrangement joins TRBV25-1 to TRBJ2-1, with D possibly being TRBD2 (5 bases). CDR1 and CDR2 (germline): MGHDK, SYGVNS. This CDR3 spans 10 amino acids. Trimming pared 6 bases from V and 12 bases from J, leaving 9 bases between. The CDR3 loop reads CASRGLAQFF. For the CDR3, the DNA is TGTGCCAGCAGAGGGCTAGCGCAGTTCTTC.

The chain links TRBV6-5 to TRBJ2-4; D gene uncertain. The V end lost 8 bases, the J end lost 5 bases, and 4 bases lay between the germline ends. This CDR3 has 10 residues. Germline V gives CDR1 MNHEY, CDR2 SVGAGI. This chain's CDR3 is CASGQNIQYF. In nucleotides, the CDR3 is TGTGCCAGCGGGCAAAACATTCAGTACTTC.

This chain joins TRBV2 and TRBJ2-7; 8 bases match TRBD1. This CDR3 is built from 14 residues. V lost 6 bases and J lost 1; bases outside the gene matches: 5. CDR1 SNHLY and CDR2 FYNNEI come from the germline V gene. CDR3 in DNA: TGTGCCAGCAGAGCAACAGGGGGTTCCTACGAGCAGTACTTC. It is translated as CASRATGGSYEQYF.

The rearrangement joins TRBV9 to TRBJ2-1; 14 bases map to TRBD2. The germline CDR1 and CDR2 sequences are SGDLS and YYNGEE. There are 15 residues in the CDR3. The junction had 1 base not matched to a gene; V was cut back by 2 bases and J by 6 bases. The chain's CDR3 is CASSVGTSGGNEQFF. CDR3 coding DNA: TGTGCCAGCAGCGTCGGGACTAGCGGGGGCAATGAGCAGTTCTTC.

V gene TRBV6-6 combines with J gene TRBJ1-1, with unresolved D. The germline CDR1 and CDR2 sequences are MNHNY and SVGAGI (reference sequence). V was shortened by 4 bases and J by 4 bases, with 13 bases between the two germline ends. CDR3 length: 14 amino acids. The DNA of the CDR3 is TGTGCCAGCAGTTTTGCGGGCGAAGGCACTGAAGCTTTCTTT. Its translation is CASSFAGEGTEAFF.

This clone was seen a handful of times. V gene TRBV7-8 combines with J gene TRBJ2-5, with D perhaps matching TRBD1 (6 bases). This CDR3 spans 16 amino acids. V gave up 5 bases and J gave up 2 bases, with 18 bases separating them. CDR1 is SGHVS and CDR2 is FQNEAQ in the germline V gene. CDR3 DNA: TGTGCCAGCAGCCCTTCCGCCCTGGGGGCTCAAGAGACCCAGTACTTC. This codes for CASSPSALGAQETQYF.

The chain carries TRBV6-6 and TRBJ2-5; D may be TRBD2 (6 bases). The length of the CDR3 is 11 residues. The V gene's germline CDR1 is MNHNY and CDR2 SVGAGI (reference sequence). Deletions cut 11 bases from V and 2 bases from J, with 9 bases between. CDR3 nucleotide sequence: TGTGCCTTGGGGGGTCAAGAGACCCAGTACTTC. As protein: CALGGQETQYF.

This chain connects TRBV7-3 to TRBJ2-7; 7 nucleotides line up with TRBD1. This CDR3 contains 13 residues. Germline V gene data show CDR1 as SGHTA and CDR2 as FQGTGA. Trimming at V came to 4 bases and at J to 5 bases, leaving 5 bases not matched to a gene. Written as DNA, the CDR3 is TGTGCCAGCAGCTCGACAGGGAGCAACGAGCAGTACTTC. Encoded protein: CASSSTGSNEQYF.

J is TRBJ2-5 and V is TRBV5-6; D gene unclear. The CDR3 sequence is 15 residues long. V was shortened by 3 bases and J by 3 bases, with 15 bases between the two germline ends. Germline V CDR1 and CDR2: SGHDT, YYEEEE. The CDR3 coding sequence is TGTGCCAGCAGCTCAACAGTGGAACCCAAAGAGACCCAGTACTTC. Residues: CASSSTVEPKETQYF.

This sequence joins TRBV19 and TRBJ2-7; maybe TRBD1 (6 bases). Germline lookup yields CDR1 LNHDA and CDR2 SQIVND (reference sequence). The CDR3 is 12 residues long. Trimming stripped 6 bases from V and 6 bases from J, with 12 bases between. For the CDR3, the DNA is TGTGCCAGTAGCCGCAGGGGTTGCGAGCAGTACTTC. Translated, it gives CASSRRGCEQYF.